This T cell receptor (beta chain) was observed in a study of cytomegalovirus exposure and HLA in healthy donors. V was clipped by 6 bases and J by 6 bases; unmatched bases: 9. The CDR3 is made up of 15 amino acids. Germline CDR1 and CDR2: MDHEN and SYDVKM. PCR amplification relied on 60 Vbeta primers (plus 13 Jbeta primers). The repertoire was sequenced with immunoSEQ multiplex PCR; TCRdb's copy has only in-frame clones and lacks some. The sample lists about 120,000 clones; approximately 78% were seen once. Sequencing was performed on PBMCs. The TCR was taken from a woman under 40 in good health and CMV-seronegative. V gene TRBV28 combines with J gene TRBJ2-3; 10 nucleotides match TRBD2. CDR3 in DNA: TGTGCCAGCAGCCCAGGACTAGCGGAGGGGGATACGCAGTATTTT. It codes for CASSPGLAEGDTQYF.